The sequence of this T cell receptor (beta chain) was determined in a study of OX40 agonist ivuxolimab in advanced cancers. Study outcomes and limitations: It was also the case that some nonresponders had low normalized T-cell clonal expansion. Individuals who were partial responders at 0.1-3.0 mg/kg had clonal expansion that ranked among the lowest.

Assay: immunoSEQ multiplex PCR; the TCRdb copy retains only in-frame clones and omits some. The data hold approximately 100,000 clones, with 91% observed a single time. Notes on this clone: What it recognizes is unknown.

This receptor was taken from an adult with an advanced solid tumor such as melanoma, head and neck, liver or kidney cancer. The sequences come from CD4+ or CD8+ T cells sorted from blood, collected in a trial of the OX40 agonist ivuxolimab.

CDR3 bases: TGTGCCAGCAGCGACAGACAGGGAGGGAGGGAAAAACTGTTTTTT. It yields the protein CASSDRQGGREKLFF. The V call is TRBV6-6, the J call TRBJ1-4, with 7 bases that match TRBD1. The CDR3 is 15 amino acids. The V gene end was trimmed by 6 bases and the J gene end by 8 bases; junction bases not matched to a gene: 12. Germline lookup yields CDR1 MNHNY and CDR2 SVGAGI (reference sequence).